What follows are 32 T cell receptor beta chains derived from one specimen sequenced in a study of CD8 T cells in Susac syndrome. Roughly 0.45 to 1 ug RNA was reverse transcribed with random hexamers. Via MiXCR, TCRdb re-called the immunoSEQ multiplex PCR reads, giving one row per CDR3 protein. The table lists under 200,000 distinct CDR3 sequences, approximately 95% of them singletons. Specimen: CD8+ T cells from PBMCs. The receptors were sampled from a human donor with multiple sclerosis.

The chain links TRBV27 to TRBJ2-3; TRBD2 matches at 11 bases. In germline, CDR1 is MNHEY, CDR2 SMNVEV (reference sequence). The V gene end was trimmed by 6 bases and the J gene end by 2 bases; junction bases not matched to a gene: 13. CDR3 length equals 18 residues. Here the CDR3 DNA reads TGTGCCAGCAGCCCCCACCTAGCGGGAGGTCCTTCCACAGATACGCAGTATTTT. As protein: CASSPHLAGGPSTDTQYF.

The rearrangement joins TRBV6-1 to TRBJ1-6; no clear D. The CDR3 contains 15 residues. Germline-derived CDR1 and CDR2 are MNHNS and SASEGT. V lost 5 bases to trimming and J lost 0 bases, with 8 bases between them. CDR3 bases: TGTGCCAGCAGTAGTTCGAGCTCCTATAATTCACCCCTCCACTTT. It encodes CASSSSSSYNSPLHF.

This sequence joins TRBV12-3 or TRBV12-4 and TRBJ2-5, with D perhaps TRBD2 (6 bases). The CDR3 contains 13 residues. The ends were cut back, 6 bases at V and 5 bases at J, with 13 bases in the middle. The CDR3 region has the DNA TGTGCCAGCAGAGTGACTAGGGATGAGACCCAGTACTTC. Its protein product is CASRVTRDETQYF.

V usage is TRBV27 and J usage is TRBJ1-5, with 9 bases aligning to TRBD1. V shed 2 bases and J 8 bases; nucleotides not matched to a gene: 16. Germline assignment: CDR1 MNHEY and CDR2 SMNVEV (reference sequence). CDR3 length: 18 residues. Written as DNA, the CDR3 is TGTGCCAGCAGTTTAACGAGGGCCCGGGACAGGGCGAATGAGCCCCAGCATTTT. It encodes CASSLTRARDRANEPQHF.

V gene TRBV7-9 combines with J gene TRBJ1-2; D not certain. CDR3 size: 13 residues. CDR1 SEHNR and CDR2 FQNEAQ come from the germline V gene (reference sequence). The ends were cut back, 1 base at V and 4 bases at J, with 7 bases in the middle. The CDR3 reads CASSLGFIYGYTF. The CDR3, as DNA: TGTGCCAGCAGCTTAGGCTTCATCTATGGCTACACCTTC.

The chain employs TRBV9 and TRBJ2-6, with a tentative D call TRBD1 (6 bases). This CDR3 spans 17 amino acids. The V end lost 0 bases, the J end lost 0 bases, and 10 bases lay between the germline ends. Germline V gene lookup returns CDR1 SGDLS and CDR2 YYNGEE. The chain's CDR3 is CASSVGVRGSGANVLTF. In nucleotides, the CDR3 is TGTGCCAGCAGCGTAGGAGTCAGGGGCTCTGGGGCCAACGTCCTGACTTTC.

V usage is TRBV25-1 and J usage is TRBJ2-1; 9 nucleotides agree with TRBD2. The CDR3 totals 16 residues. V gave up 4 bases and J gave up 7 bases; unmatched junction bases: 11. In germline, CDR1 is MGHDK, CDR2 SYGVNS. DNA of the CDR3: TGTGCCAGCAGTGGCCCCGGGCGGGGGGGTCGGAATGAGCAGTTCTTC. This codes for CASSGPGRGGRNEQFF. The variable domain in full, with the rest retrieved from reference TRBV25-1 and TRBJ2-1, is EADIYQTPRYLVIGTGKKITLECSQTMGHDKMYWYQQDPGMELHLIHYSYGVNSTEKGDLSSESTVSRIRTEHFPLTLESARPSHTSQYLCASSGPGRGGRNEQFFGPGTRLTVL.

The V and J genes are TRBV9 and TRBJ2-4; D might be TRBD1 (6 bases). The CDR3 has 17 amino acids. Germline assignment: CDR1 SGDLS and CDR2 YYNGEE. Trimming removed 4 bases from V and 5 bases from J, with 22 bases in between. CDR3 region: CASSMSVRAGDQNIQYF. CDR3 in DNA: TGTGCCAGCAGCATGAGTGTCAGAGCAGGGGATCAAAACATTCAGTACTTC.

This clonotype has only one observation. Germline and junction disagree at one end, which may indicate a read error. The rearrangement links TRBV10-3 to TRBJ1-5, with D possibly being TRBD1 (5 bases). Germline CDR1 ENHRY, CDR2 SYGVKD. The CDR3 has 15 amino acids. In DNA form, the CDR3 reads TGTGCCCTCAGTGAGTTCGGGGACAGCAATCAGCCCCAGCATTTT. Its protein is CALSEFGDSNQPQHF.

The chain links TRBV2 to TRBJ2-1; D gene unclear. Between the trimmed V and J ends, which lost 3 bases and 2 bases, there was a span of 11 bases. The CDR3 extends over 15 amino acids. Per the germline V gene, CDR1 is SNHLY and CDR2 is FYNNEI. CDR3 loop: CASSENDSPYNEQFF. CDR3 DNA: TGTGCCAGCAGTGAGAACGATTCCCCCTACAATGAGCAGTTCTTC.

V is TRBV5-6 and J is TRBJ2-7; TRBD1 agrees at 8 bases. The CDR3 runs to 14 residues. The junction had 6 bases not matched to a gene; V was cut back by 4 bases and J by 3 bases. The V gene's germline CDR1 is SGHDT and CDR2 YYEEEE. The CDR3 spells CASSETGVNYEQYF. The CDR3 DNA follows: TGTGCCAGCAGCGAGACAGGGGTGAACTACGAGCAGTACTTC. The full variable domain, completed using reference TRBV5-6 and TRBJ2-7, is DAGVTQSPTHLIKTRGQQVTLRCSPKSGHDTVSWYQQALGQGPQFIFQYYEEEERQRGNFPDRFSGHQFPNYSSELNVNALLLGDSALYLCASSETGVNYEQYFGPGTRLTVT.

V is TRBV24-1 and J is TRBJ1-2, with a possible D match to TRBD1 (5 bases). This CDR3 has 15 amino acids. CDR1 is KGHDR and CDR2 is SFDVKD in the germline V gene. Trimming pared 1 base from V and 1 base from J, leaving 9 bases between. The DNA for the CDR3 is TGTGCCACCAGTGATTTCGGGGGATTTAACTATGGCTACACCTTC. It specifies CATSDFGGFNYGYTF.

The chain joins TRBV13 to TRBJ2-7, with a weak D call TRBD2 (6 bases). The CDR3 is made up of 15 amino acids. Trimming cost V 3 bases and J 2 bases, with 14 bases left between them. Germline CDR1 PRHDT, CDR2 FYEKMQ (reference sequence). CDR3 bases: TGTGCCAGCAGCTTTGGTAGGAGGGGAGCCTACGAGCAGTACTTC. It specifies CASSFGRRGAYEQYF.

V is TRBV4-1 and J is TRBJ1-2; tentatively, D is TRBD1 (5 bases). The length of the CDR3 is 15 residues. Trimming pared 3 bases from V and 3 bases from J, leaving 14 bases between. Germline lookup yields CDR1 MGHRA and CDR2 YSYEKL. The CDR3 coding sequence is TGCGCCAGCAGCCACCTTGCGGGGGGAGACTATGGCTACACCTTC. Translation gives CASSHLAGGDYGYTF.

This clonotype occurred once. The rearrangement uses TRBV6-6 and TRBJ2-1, with TRBD1 matching 7 bases. Unmatched junction bases numbered 4, after V lost 5 bases and J lost 3 bases. The germline V gene has CDR1 MNHNY and CDR2 SVGAGI (reference sequence). CDR3 length: 14 residues. CDR3 sequence (DNA): TGTGCCAGCAGTACGACAGGGCACTACAATGAGCAGTTCTTC. This sequence encodes CASSTTGHYNEQFF.

CDR3 in DNA: TGCAGCGTTGAAGGGATAGCAGGTTCATCCTACAATGAGCAGTTCTTC. Translating gives CSVEGIAGSSYNEQFF. The V call is TRBV29-1, the J call TRBJ2-1; D not resolved. The V end was cut by 1 base, the J end by 1 base, with 14 bases between. This CDR3 spans 16 amino acids. CDR1 is SQVTM and CDR2 is ANQGSEA in the germline V gene.

The chain joins TRBV7-2 to TRBJ2-4; 9 positions match TRBD2. Germline V CDR1 and CDR2: SGHTA, FQGNSA. Unmatched junction bases numbered 3, after V lost 1 base and J lost 2 bases. The length of the CDR3 is 16 residues. CDR3 sequence: CASSLGGGASKNIQYF. CDR3 bases: TGTGCCAGCAGCTTAGGCGGGGGGGCTTCCAAAAACATTCAGTACTTC.

The rearrangement uses TRBV20-1 and TRBJ2-3; 8 bases agree with TRBD2. This CDR3 has 13 amino acids. J gave up 4 bases and V 6 bases, and 6 bases lay outside the gene matches. The germline V gene has CDR1 DFQATT and CDR2 SNEGSKA (reference sequence). The CDR3 region has the DNA TGCAGTGCAGCTAGCGGGCTAGCAGATACGCAGTATTTT. It yields the protein CSAASGLADTQYF.

J is TRBJ1-2 and V is TRBV5-6, with a tentative D call TRBD1 (5 bases). The CDR3 is 15 residues long. CDR1 is SGHDT and CDR2 is YYEEEE in the germline V gene. V lost 4 bases and J 4 bases, leaving 17 bases between the germline ends. CDR3 residues: CASSDGFREAYGYTF. The CDR3 DNA is TGTGCCAGCAGCGATGGGTTCAGGGAGGCCTATGGCTACACCTTC.

This clonotype was picked up one time. The V gene is TRBV25-1, the J gene TRBJ1-2, with D hard to call. CDR3 length: 12 residues. The V and J ends lost 4 bases and 6 bases respectively, with 9 bases between them. Germline V gene data show CDR1 as MGHDK and CDR2 as SYGVNS. CDR3 bases: TGTGCCAGCAGTGTCGGGGAAAATGGCTACACCTTC. Translating it yields CASSVGENGYTF.

The rearrangement links TRBV20-1 to TRBJ2-7, with D hard to call. The CDR3 totals 16 residues. From germline, CDR1 is DFQATT and CDR2 SNEGSKA (reference sequence). V gave up 0 bases and J gave up 2 bases, with 17 bases separating them. The DNA for the CDR3 is TGCAGTGCTAGAGATCTTCTCTCCACATCCCCCTACGAGCAGTACTTC. Encoded protein: CSARDLLSTSPYEQYF.

V is TRBV20-1 and J is TRBJ1-2; 7 bases agree with TRBD1. The CDR3 contains 11 residues. Germline lookup yields CDR1 DFQATT and CDR2 SNEGSKA (reference sequence). V was pared by 5 bases and J by 8 bases, with 5 bases of the junction left unmatched. The DNA of the CDR3 is TGCAGTGCTCCGACAGGGATCGGCTACACCTTC. Protein sequence: CSAPTGIGYTF.

This clonotype was seen only once. This sequence joins TRBV4-1 and TRBJ2-7; D possibly corresponds to TRBD2 (5 bases). The V and J ends lost 1 base and 0 bases respectively, with 7 bases between them. In germline, CDR1 is MGHRA, CDR2 YSYEKL. CDR3 length: 14 amino acids. The CDR3 DNA follows: TGCGCCAGCAGCCAAGTTGGGAGCTCCTACGAGCAGTACTTC. Its protein product is CASSQVGSSYEQYF.

This chain connects TRBV9 to TRBJ2-2; D possibly matches TRBD1 or TRBD2 (5 bases each). This CDR3 is built from 16 residues. Germline V CDR1 and CDR2: SGDLS, YYNGEE. V was clipped by 3 bases and J by 6 bases, with 18 bases between them. The CDR3 DNA reads as TGTGCCAGCAGCGCCCACGACGGGGCGAAGGCCGGGGAGCTGTTTTTT. Translation gives CASSAHDGAKAGELFF.

There are a few counts of this clonotype. The genes are TRBV24-1 and TRBJ2-1; D uncertain. Germline V gene data show CDR1 as KGHDR and CDR2 as SFDVKD. Trimming took off 6 bases at V and 3 bases at J, with 8 bases between the two ends. This CDR3 contains 13 residues. Here the CDR3 DNA reads TGTGCCACCAGTAGTGGTAGCTACAATGAGCAGTTCTTC. Translation: CATSSGSYNEQFF.

The J gene is TRBJ2-3, the V gene TRBV20-1; the D gene is possibly TRBD2 (6 bases). Trimming cost V 3 bases and J 2 bases, with 12 bases left between them. There are 14 residues in the CDR3. CDR1 is DFQATT and CDR2 is SNEGSKA in the germline V gene (reference sequence). CDR3 residues: CSASGWGDTDTQYF. The CDR3, as DNA: TGCAGTGCTAGCGGATGGGGGGACACAGATACGCAGTATTTT.

The rearrangement uses TRBV3-1 and TRBJ2-1; 9 bases are a match to TRBD2. The CDR3 consists of 17 residues. CDR1 LGHDT and CDR2 YNNKEL come from the germline V gene (reference sequence). The junction had 4 bases not matched to a gene; V was cut back by 0 bases and J by 1 base. The CDR3 reads CASSQEHSGRSYNEQFF. CDR3 DNA sequence: TGTGCCAGCAGCCAAGAACATAGCGGGAGATCCTACAATGAGCAGTTCTTC.

This clonotype was counted a single time. The chain combines TRBV7-9 with TRBJ2-5, with TRBD1 matching 9 bases. Germline assignment: CDR1 SEHNR and CDR2 FQNEAQ (reference sequence). V lost 0 bases, J lost 1 base, and 3 bases stayed unmatched. The CDR3 spans 16 residues. CDR3 coding DNA: TGTGCCAGCAGCTTAGCGCGGACAGGGGCCCAAGAGACCCAGTACTTC. Protein product: CASSLARTGAQETQYF.

The chain has TRBV20-1 and TRBJ2-5; 10 positions agree with TRBD2. Per germline, CDR1 DFQATT and CDR2 SNEGSKA (reference sequence). The CDR3 sequence is 15 residues long. V lost 6 bases to trimming and J lost 6 bases; unmatched junction nucleotides: 13. The CDR3 DNA follows: TGCAGTGCGATCCCCCGGCCTAGCGGGAGTAAGACCCAGTACTTC. Its translation is CSAIPRPSGSKTQYF.

The rearrangement links TRBV2 to TRBJ2-1; D is uncertain. The V end was cut by 4 bases, the J end by 9 bases, with 7 bases between. There are 11 residues in the CDR3. Germline loops: CDR1 SNHLY, CDR2 FYNNEI. The CDR3 region has the DNA TGTGCCAGCAGTGGCCGATTTGAGCAGTTCTTC. Amino acids: CASSGRFEQFF.

This chain joins TRBV27 and TRBJ2-7; 8 bases are shared with TRBD2. There are 14 residues in the CDR3. V lost 5 bases, J lost 2 bases, and 5 bases stayed unmatched. The germline V gene has CDR1 MNHEY and CDR2 SMNVEV (reference sequence). The CDR3, as DNA: TGTGCCAGCAGTCGGGAGGGCACGACCTACGAGCAGTACTTC. Its translation: CASSREGTTYEQYF.

The rearrangement links TRBV10-3 to TRBJ2-7; tentative D call: TRBD2 (5 bases). The CDR3 has 13 residues. V lost 2 bases to trimming and J lost 0 bases, with 5 bases between them. In germline, CDR1 is ENHRY, CDR2 SYGVKD. The DNA for the CDR3 is TGTGCCATCAGTGAGGGACTCTCCTACGAGCAGTACTTC. Protein sequence: CAISEGLSYEQYF.